This T cell receptor beta chain was identified during a study of CD8+CD57+ T cells in acquired aplastic anemia. At the level of the study: Isolated CD4+ and CD8+ cells, once sorted, yielded DNA averaging about 3 ug.

In the case of this clonotype: Sequence at one end of the junction differs from germline and may be a read error.

TCR beta VDJ and CDR3 profiles were obtained from a genomic DNA template. TCRdb reprocessed the reads via MiXCR and lists one record per CDR3 protein. This sample yields approximately 95,000 distinct CDR3 sequences, of which around two thirds are seen a single time; 65% belongs to the top ten. It was patients with CD8+CD57+ cell expansion by flow cytometry who were chosen for sequencing. Therapy had not been given to patients before blood sampling. Material: sorted CD4+, CD8+, or CD8+CD57+ T cells (not recorded which) from PBMCs. The TCR was taken from a human donor with aplastic anemia.

As DNA, the CDR3 is TGTGCCACCAGCAGAGGGGATGGGCGCTCTCCTGGAAACACCATATACTTT. Amino acid sequence: CATSRGDGRSPGNTIYF. This chain links TRBV15 with TRBJ1-3; D is unresolved. Germline CDR1 LNHNV, CDR2 YYDKDF (reference sequence). The CDR3 runs to 17 residues.